Listed here are 28 T cell receptor beta chains from one sample, sequenced in a study. The assay was immunoSEQ multiplex PCR, and TCRdb's table has in-frame clones only and misses some. This sample has about 50,000 clones, with 90% to 95% found just once. Specimen: PBMCs. The receptors were gathered from a man aged 40-49 years with rheumatoid arthritis.

The chain combines TRBV5-1 with TRBJ2-1; 9 bases match TRBD2. The CDR3 has 22 amino acids. The germline CDR1 and CDR2 sequences are SGHRS and YFSETQ. V was clipped by 0 bases and J by 5 bases; unmatched bases: 24. The CDR3 nucleotides read TGCGCCAGCAGCTTGGGCTGGGGAAATTTTCGTGCGGGGGGGCGGTCGGACAATGAGCAGTTCTTC. It translates to CASSLGWGNFRAGGRSDNEQFF.

This clone was seen once. The J gene is TRBJ1-1, the V gene TRBV18; no clear D gene. Germline CDR1 reads KGHSH; CDR2 reads LQKENI. There are 12 residues in the CDR3. V shed 0 bases and J shed 1 base, with 0 bases lying between them. CDR3 amino acids: CASSPPNTEAFF. CDR3 sequence (DNA): TGTGCCAGCTCACCACCGAACACTGAAGCTTTCTTT.

This chain connects TRBV7-9 to TRBJ2-7; tentative D call: TRBD2 (7 bases). Trimming removed 3 bases from V and 2 bases from J, with 14 bases in between. The CDR3 runs to 15 residues. Germline V gives CDR1 SEHNR, CDR2 FQNEAQ (reference sequence). CDR3 protein: CASSLVWEGAYEQYF. CDR3 bases: TGTGCCAGCAGCTTGGTTTGGGAGGGGGCCTACGAGCAGTACTTC. The full variable domain, its missing parts supplied by reference TRBV7-9 and TRBJ2-7, is DTGVSQNPRHKITKRGQNVTFRCDPISEHNRLYWYRQTLGQGPEFLTYFQNEAQLEKSRLLSDRFSAERPKGSFSTLEIQRTEQGDSAMYLCASSLVWEGAYEQYFGPGTRLTVT.

J is TRBJ2-3 and V is TRBV7-2; TRBD1 aligns across 8 bases. This CDR3 is built from 16 residues. Germline CDR1 SGHTA, CDR2 FQGNSA. Trimming at V came to 3 bases and at J to 4 bases, leaving 9 bases not matched to a gene. The CDR3 is CASSFQGAVISDTQYF. The DNA for the CDR3 is TGTGCCAGCAGCTTCCAGGGGGCGGTAATTTCAGATACGCAGTATTTT.

The gene calls are TRBV9 and TRBJ2-3, with D maybe TRBD2 (6 bases). This CDR3 comprises 12 residues. Germline V gives CDR1 SGDLS, CDR2 YYNGEE. The V end lost 5 bases, the J end lost 5 bases, and 9 bases lay between the germline ends. DNA for the CDR3: TGTGCCAGCAGAGGGACTCTAGATACGCAGTATTTT. Translation gives CASRGTLDTQYF.

The chain couples TRBV29-1 to TRBJ2-1; a possible D gene is TRBD2 (7 bases). CDR1 is SQVTM and CDR2 is ANQGSEA in the germline V gene. The CDR3 totals 11 residues. The V and J ends lost 8 bases and 9 bases respectively, with 14 bases between them. CDR3 sequence (DNA): TGCAGCTGTGGGAGGGGGGCTGAGCAGTTCTTC. It codes for CSCGRGAEQFF.

J is TRBJ2-7 and V is TRBV2; 8 nucleotides line up with TRBD2. The V and J ends lost 6 bases and 4 bases, in that order; junction bases with no gene match: 5. The germline V gene encodes CDR1 SNHLY and CDR2 FYNNEI. This CDR3 is 13 amino acids long. CDR3 region: CASSREGRYEQYF. Written as DNA, the CDR3 is TGTGCCAGCAGCCGGGAGGGGAGGTACGAGCAGTACTTC.

V is TRBV30 and J is TRBJ2-5, with D perhaps TRBD2 (6 bases). V was trimmed by 5 bases and J by 3 bases, leaving 10 bases between them. There are 12 residues in the CDR3. Germline CDR1 GTSNPN, CDR2 SVGIG (reference sequence). This CDR3 reads CAWGGYEETQYF. As DNA, the CDR3 is TGTGCCTGGGGGGGGTACGAAGAGACCCAGTACTTC.

The CDR3 DNA follows: TGTGCCAGCAGCCAAGGCCCCGAGACAGGGACCTACGAGCAGTACTTC. This encodes CASSQGPETGTYEQYF. The chain employs TRBV3-1 (or the pseudogene TRBV3-2) and TRBJ2-7, with TRBD1 matching over 7 bases. The CDR3 consists of 16 residues. CDR1 is LGHDT, CDR2 YNNKEL, per germline (reference sequence). V shed 1 base and J 2 bases; nucleotides not matched to a gene: 8.

The chain employs TRBV11-1 and TRBJ2-3, with D hard to call. Trimming took 1 base from V and 4 from J, leaving 15 bases between them. Germline CDR1 is SGHAT and CDR2 is FQDESV (reference sequence). The CDR3 contains 16 residues. CDR3 amino acids: CASSLEAPVRPDTQYF. The CDR3 DNA is TGTGCCAGCAGCTTAGAGGCGCCCGTACGTCCAGATACGCAGTATTTT.

The chain employs TRBV6-5 and TRBJ1-2; 8 bases fit TRBD1. CDR1 is MNHEY, CDR2 SVGAGI, per germline. Unmatched junction bases numbered 7, after V lost 6 bases and J lost 4 bases. The CDR3 contains 14 residues. CDR3 DNA: TGTGCCAGCAGCTATGGACAGGGCGTCTATGGCTACACCTTC. This translates into CASSYGQGVYGYTF.

The chain carries TRBV9 and TRBJ1-6; 8 bases match TRBD1. J gave up 5 bases and V 4 bases, and 5 bases lay outside the gene matches. CDR3 size: 15 residues. Per germline, CDR1 SGDLS and CDR2 YYNGEE. The CDR3 coding sequence is TGTGCCAGCAGCTTCGGACAGGGAAATAATTCACCCCTCCACTTT. This sequence encodes CASSFGQGNNSPLHF.

This clone was found once. V is TRBV20-1 and J is TRBJ1-6, with 10 bases aligning to TRBD1. The CDR3 covers 19 residues. V dropped 3 bases and J dropped 0; count of bases not matched to a gene: 11. Germline CDR1 is DFQATT and CDR2 is SNEGSKA (reference sequence). CDR3 in amino acids: CSASRPGQGRSSYNSPLHF. The CDR3 bases are TGCAGTGCTAGTAGGCCGGGACAGGGGCGAAGCTCCTATAATTCACCCCTCCACTTT.

This clone was seen only once. CDR3 sequence (DNA): TGTGCCTGGAGTGTACCGGGGGGAATCTACGAGCAGTACTTC. It is translated as CAWSVPGGIYEQYF. The genes are TRBV30 and TRBJ2-7, with 7 bases that match TRBD2. Germline V CDR1 and CDR2: GTSNPN, SVGIG (reference sequence). The CDR3 totals 14 residues. Trimming took 0 bases from V and 3 from J; bases not matched to a gene: 5.

The chain couples TRBV19 to TRBJ1-2; D perhaps matches TRBD1 (5 bases). Trimming cost V 5 bases and J 4 bases, with 14 bases left between them. This CDR3 region has 14 residues. From germline, CDR1 is LNHDA and CDR2 SQIVND (reference sequence). The CDR3 DNA reads as TGTGCCAGTAGTCGGGTAGGGGTTACCTATGGCTACACCTTC. Its protein is CASSRVGVTYGYTF.

DNA of the CDR3: TGTGCCAGCAAGAGCGGGGGGAACTCCTACAATGAGCAGTTCTTC. Translating gives CASKSGGNSYNEQFF. The genes are TRBV6-5 and TRBJ2-1; 9 bases match TRBD2. The junction had 4 bases not matched to a gene; V was cut back by 7 bases and J by 0 bases. Germline lookup yields CDR1 MNHEY and CDR2 SVGAGI. This CDR3 region has 15 residues.

Concerning this clone: Other DNA sequences in this sample translate to the same CDR3. The chain combines TRBV4-3 with TRBJ2-1; D remains ambiguous. The V end was cut by 3 bases, the J end by 1 base, with 4 bases between. The CDR3 is made up of 13 amino acids. CDR1 is LGHNA and CDR2 is YSLEER in the germline V gene. CDR3 sequence reads: CASSQGSYNEQFF. CDR3 nucleotide sequence: TGCGCCAGCAGCCAGGGGTCCTACAATGAGCAGTTCTTC.

This chain connects TRBV6-5 to TRBJ1-1; D not certain. This CDR3 is built from 14 residues. V was shortened by 5 bases and J by 1 base, with 11 bases between the two germline ends. Germline V gene data show CDR1 as MNHEY and CDR2 as SVGAGI. In DNA form, the CDR3 reads TGTGCCAGCAGTCGTGCGACACCGAACACTGAAGCTTTCTTT. Its translation: CASSRATPNTEAFF.

Notes on this clone: The junction does not match germline at one end; this may be a read error. This chain uses TRBV11-2 with TRBJ1-2, with D unresolved. Germline CDR1 and CDR2: SGHAT and FQNNGV. CDR3 length equals 13 residues. CDR3: CASSLESSGGYTF. Here the CDR3 DNA reads TGTGCCAGCAGCCTAGAATCAAGTGGAGGCTACACCTTC.

The chain combines TRBV30 with TRBJ1-1; D remains ambiguous. Germline V gene lookup returns CDR1 GTSNPN and CDR2 SVGIG (reference sequence). The CDR3 loop spans 15 amino acids. Trimming took 0 bases from V and 1 from J, leaving 12 bases between them. CDR3 residues: CAWSVQSVPNTEAFF. DNA of the CDR3: TGTGCCTGGAGTGTACAATCAGTCCCGAACACTGAAGCTTTCTTT.

The chain links TRBV5-1 to TRBJ1-1; TRBD1 might be the D (6 bases). The CDR3 is 14 residues long. V was cut by 4 bases and J by 5 bases, with 15 bases left in between. Germline CDR1 is SGHRS and CDR2 is YFSETQ. The CDR3 here is CASSHREAGTEAFF. In DNA form, the CDR3 reads TGCGCCAGCAGCCACAGGGAGGCGGGTACTGAAGCTTTCTTT.

The V call is TRBV18, the J call TRBJ1-5; 7 bases align to TRBD1. The length of the CDR3 is 16 residues. Germline values: CDR1 KGHSH, CDR2 LQKENI. Losses at the gene ends were 6 bases for V and 2 bases for J; bases not matched to a gene: 10. CDR3 loop: CASSPEGQLGNQPQHF. For the CDR3, the DNA is TGTGCCAGCTCTCCCGAGGGACAGCTTGGCAATCAGCCCCAGCATTTT.

This chain connects TRBV7-2 to TRBJ2-7; 7 bases match TRBD1. V lost 1 base, J lost 3 bases, and 3 bases stayed unmatched. The CDR3 is 14 residues long. Germline-derived CDR1 and CDR2 are SGHTA and FQGNSA. As DNA, the CDR3 is TGTGCCAGCAGCTTAGGACGGGACAGCTACGAGCAGTACTTC. Translated: CASSLGRDSYEQYF. Looking up the rest from reference TRBV7-2 and TRBJ2-7 gives the full variable domain: GAGVSQSPSNKVTEKGKDVELRCDPISGHTALYWYRQSLGQGLEFLIYFQGNSAPDKSGLPSDRFSAERTGGSVSTLTIQRTQQEDSAVYLCASSLGRDSYEQYFGPGTRLTVT.

This rearrangement joins TRBV5-8 to TRBJ1-1, with a tentative D call TRBD1 (6 bases). V gave up 3 bases and J gave up 0 bases, with 15 bases separating them. CDR1 is SGHTS and CDR2 is YDEGEE in the germline V gene. The CDR3 contains 16 residues. CDR3 residues: CASSWTEGELNTEAFF. Written as DNA, the CDR3 is TGTGCCAGCAGCTGGACGGAGGGGGAATTGAACACTGAAGCTTTCTTT.

The V call is TRBV6-9, the J call TRBJ1-6; the match to TRBD1 covers 9 bases. The CDR3 is 17 residues long. The germline CDR1 and CDR2 sequences are MNHGY and SVAAGI. Germline trimming cut 0 bases from V and 6 bases from J; bases unmatched to any gene: 6. CDR3 loop: CASSYSLDRGPNSPLHF. The CDR3 nucleotides read TGTGCCAGCAGTTATTCTCTGGACAGGGGACCTAATTCACCCCTCCACTTT.

The chain employs TRBV21-1 and TRBJ1-4; the table's D call, TRBD1, has no DNA check behind it. TRBV21-1 is a recognized pseudogene. The CDR3 totals 15 residues. The CDR3 DNA sequence: TGTGCCAGCAGCACCGCAGGGGGCCCTACTGAAAAACTGTTTTTT. Its protein is CASSTAGGPTEKLFF.

The chain has TRBV10-3 and TRBJ1-4, with 8 bases identical to TRBD1. Germline trimming cut 4 bases from V and 0 bases from J; bases unmatched to any gene: 4. The CDR3 sequence is 16 residues long. Per germline, CDR1 ENHRY and CDR2 SYGVKD. In nucleotides, the CDR3 is TGTGCCATCAGTGCAGGACAGGGATCAACTAATGAAAAACTGTTTTTT. Translated: CAISAGQGSTNEKLFF.

The V call is TRBV30, the J call TRBJ2-7; 7 bases are a match to TRBD1. The V and J ends lost 4 bases and 2 bases, in that order; junction bases with no gene match: 2. This CDR3 is built from 12 residues. Germline CDR1 and CDR2: GTSNPN and SVGIG (reference sequence). CDR3 coding DNA: TGTGCCTGGAACAGGGGAACCTACGAGCAGTACTTC. This translates into CAWNRGTYEQYF.